Shown below are 14 T cell receptor beta chains from a single sample sequenced in a study of T cell responses to AZD1222 COVID-19 vaccine. Generated by immunoSEQ multiplex PCR, the TCRdb table keeps only in-frame clones and is missing some. The sample has over 150,000 clones; over 85% are singletons. This sample comprised peripheral blood, obtained 28 days after the second dose of the MenACWY control vaccine. The receptors shown here come from an adult who received the MenACWY meningococcal vaccine as a control.

The chain links TRBV7-2 to TRBJ2-1; 12 positions agree with TRBD2. Trimming cost V 6 bases and J 6 bases; bases outside gene matches: 6. Looked up from germline, CDR1 is SGHTA and CDR2 is FQGNSA. The CDR3 is 15 amino acids. The CDR3 DNA follows: TGTGCCAGCAGATCCGGACTAGCGGGGTCCAATGAGCAGTTCTTC. It codes for CASRSGLAGSNEQFF.

This chain connects TRBV7-2 to TRBJ2-5; D remains unclear. CDR1 SGHTA and CDR2 FQGNSA come from the germline V gene. This CDR3 spans 12 amino acids. V gave up 2 bases and J gave up 5 bases, with 6 bases separating them. CDR3 in DNA: TGTGCCAGCAGCTTATCTGGGGAGACCCAGTACTTC. It encodes CASSLSGETQYF.

The rearrangement joins TRBV5-4 to TRBJ2-3; TRBD2 matches at 10 bases. The V gene's germline CDR1 is SGHNT and CDR2 YYREEE (reference sequence). Unmatched junction bases numbered 8, after V lost 5 bases and J lost 5 bases. The CDR3 consists of 15 residues. This CDR3 is CASSSGTSVGDTQYF. The CDR3 nucleotides are TGTGCCAGCAGTTCCGGGACTAGCGTTGGAGATACGCAGTATTTT.

V and J are TRBV6-5 and TRBJ1-1, with 7 bases that match TRBD1. Germline V gives CDR1 MNHEY, CDR2 SVGAGI. The length of the CDR3 is 14 residues. J gave up 7 bases and V 0 bases, and 5 bases lay outside the gene matches. CDR3 nucleotides: TGTGCCAGCAGTTACTCGAACAGGGGATATGAAGCTTTCTTT. Translated: CASSYSNRGYEAFF.

This chain joins TRBV7-2 and TRBJ2-3; D unresolved. Germline CDR1 SGHTA, CDR2 FQGNSA. With 2 bases removed from V and 3 bases from J, the gap between germline ends came to 3 bases. The CDR3 length is 12 residues. The CDR3 DNA is TGTGCCAGCAGCTTAAGGACAGATACGCAGTATTTT. It yields the protein CASSLRTDTQYF. Full variable domain (remainder filled in from reference TRBV7-2 and TRBJ2-3): GAGVSQSPSNKVTEKGKDVELRCDPISGHTALYWYRQSLGQGLEFLIYFQGNSAPDKSGLPSDRFSAERTGGSVSTLTIQRTQQEDSAVYLCASSLRTDTQYFGPGTRLTVL.

The rearrangement uses TRBV7-2 and TRBJ2-4; tentative D call: TRBD2 (6 bases). The CDR3 spans 15 residues. Germline V gene sequence: CDR1 SGHTA, CDR2 FQGNSA. Trimming took off 5 bases at V and 2 bases at J, with 13 bases between the two ends. The CDR3 sequence is CASSRHSGTKNIQYF. In nucleotides, the CDR3 is TGTGCCAGCAGCCGGCATAGCGGTACCAAAAACATTCAGTACTTC.

The V gene is TRBV6-1, the J gene TRBJ1-6; no reliable D call. The CDR3 has 14 residues. The germline V gene encodes CDR1 MNHNS and CDR2 SASEGT. V was trimmed by 2 bases and J by 4 bases, leaving 6 bases between them. Written as DNA, the CDR3 is TGTGCCAGCAGTGAATGGGGTTATAATTCACCCCTCCACTTT. Its protein is CASSEWGYNSPLHF.

The genes are TRBV5-5 and TRBJ1-2, with 8 bases that match TRBD1. Germline assignment: CDR1 SGHKS and CDR2 YYEKEE (reference sequence). The CDR3 runs 14 residues. Germline trimming cut 1 base from V and 4 bases from J; bases unmatched to any gene: 3. The CDR3 protein is CASSLYQGAYGYTF. The CDR3 DNA is TGTGCCAGCAGCTTGTACCAGGGGGCCTATGGCTACACCTTC.

The chain employs TRBV19 and TRBJ2-7; D gene unclear. The CDR3 sequence is 16 residues long. V lost 3 bases and J lost 1, with 16 bases in between. Germline CDR1 reads LNHDA; CDR2 reads SQIVND (reference sequence). The CDR3 coding sequence is TGTGCCAGTAGTATCTTCGGCCAAGCCGCTTCCTACGAGCAGTACTTC. It codes for CASSIFGQAASYEQYF.

This clone was seen once. CDR3 nucleotide sequence: TGTGCCATCGGAGTTGGGGACATTCAGTACTTC. This encodes CAIGVGDIQYF. The chain links TRBV10-3 to TRBJ2-4; D uncertain. The CDR3 contains 11 residues. Per the germline V gene, CDR1 is ENHRY and CDR2 is SYGVKD. The V end lost 8 bases, the J end lost 8 bases, and 10 bases lay between the germline ends.

This chain joins TRBV18 and TRBJ2-3; 9 bases are a match to TRBD2. This CDR3 region has 18 residues. Germline values: CDR1 KGHSH, CDR2 LQKENI. V lost 6 bases to trimming and J lost 0 bases; unmatched junction nucleotides: 13. This CDR3 is CASSPLRSGGYSTDTQYF. The DNA for the CDR3 is TGTGCCAGCTCGCCGCTCCGGAGCGGGGGGTATAGCACAGATACGCAGTATTTT.

This sequence joins TRBV5-4 and TRBJ1-2; D perhaps matches TRBD1 (6 bases). Germline V gives CDR1 SGHNT, CDR2 YYREEE (reference sequence). CDR3 length: 15 residues. V shed 0 bases and J shed 2 bases, with 11 bases lying between them. The CDR3: CASSLGGQGNYGYTF. In nucleotides, the CDR3 is TGTGCCAGCAGCTTGGGGGGCCAGGGGAACTATGGCTACACCTTC.

The chain joins TRBV4-2 to TRBJ2-3; 11 bases are a match to TRBD2. The germline V gene has CDR1 LGHNA and CDR2 YNFKEQ. The CDR3 consists of 17 residues. With V trimmed by 4 bases and J by 2 bases, 8 bases remained unmatched. This chain's CDR3 is CASSPRGSGGATDTQYF. CDR3 sequence (DNA): TGTGCCAGCAGCCCCCGGGGTAGCGGGGGGGCCACAGATACGCAGTATTTT.

This chain joins TRBV30 and TRBJ2-7, with a weak D call TRBD2 (7 bases). Germline CDR1 GTSNPN, CDR2 SVGIG (reference sequence). The V end was cut by 0 bases, the J end by 6 bases, with 12 bases between. The CDR3 extends over 13 amino acids. In DNA form, the CDR3 reads TGTGCCTGGAGTGTATTGCGGGGGCTCGAGCAGTACTTC. As protein: CAWSVLRGLEQYF.